What follows are 6 T cell receptor beta chains derived from one specimen sequenced in a study of PD-1 blockade in classical Hodgkin lymphoma. Clones were sequenced by immunoSEQ multiplex PCR, and TCRdb holds only the in-frame ones, with some missing. The table has about 24,000 clones, 65% to 80% seen once. Each and every patient relapsed after autologous stem cell transplantation, and patients got differing brentuximab vedotin exposure. The material sequenced was peripheral blood mononuclear cells (PBMCs), taken before the second cycle of nivolumab. Source of these receptors: a human donor with classical Hodgkin lymphoma.

J is TRBJ1-5 and V is TRBV19; D possibly corresponds to TRBD1 (5 bases). Trimming took off 10 bases at V and 0 bases at J, with 22 bases between the two ends. The length of the CDR3 is 17 residues. Germline V lookup: CDR1 LNHDA, CDR2 SQIVND (reference sequence). CDR3: CATARGEGPYSNQPQHF. The CDR3 coding sequence is TGTGCCACCGCGCGGGGGGAGGGACCCTATAGCAATCAGCCCCAGCATTTT.

V gene TRBV7-8 combines with J gene TRBJ1-3; D remains ambiguous. V lost 5 bases, J lost 3 bases, and 14 bases lay in between. The CDR3 totals 15 residues. Per the germline V gene, CDR1 is SGHVS and CDR2 is FQNEAQ. CDR3 nucleotide sequence: TGTGCCAGCAGCCCCCGCGTGGGGTATGGAAACACCATATATTTT. Translated, it gives CASSPRVGYGNTIYF.

This chain joins TRBV15 and TRBJ1-5, with D unresolved. Germline assignment: CDR1 LNHNV and CDR2 YYDKDF (reference sequence). V dropped 1 base and J dropped 3 bases, with 10 bases sitting between them. The CDR3 has 15 residues. For the CDR3, the DNA is TGTGCCACCAGCAGAGGGAAGGGTGACAATCAGCCCCAGCATTTT. Its translation: CATSRGKGDNQPQHF.

About this clone: The junction differs from germline at one of its ends, possibly a read error. The chain carries TRBV28 and TRBJ1-5; D gene ambiguous. Per germline, CDR1 MDHEN and CDR2 SYDVKM. The length of the CDR3 is 13 residues. The CDR3 is CASSFGSDQPQHF. The CDR3 region has the DNA TGTGCCAGCAGTTTTGGTAGCGATCAGCCCCAGCATTTT. Filled out from reference TRBV28 and TRBJ1-5, the complete variable domain reads DVKVTQSSRYLVKRTGEKVFLECVQDMDHENMFWYRQDPGLGLRLIYFSYDVKMKEKGDIPEGYSVSREKKERFSLILESASTNQTSMYLCASSFGSDQPQHFGDGTRLSIL.

The V call is TRBV4-1, the J call TRBJ1-1; no reliable D call. V lost 4 bases and J 0 bases, leaving 12 bases between the germline ends. The germline CDR1 and CDR2 sequences are MGHRA and YSYEKL. The CDR3 consists of 15 residues. The CDR3 bases are TGCGCCAGCAGCCCCCCACGGCGGATGAACACTGAAGCTTTCTTT. Its protein is CASSPPRRMNTEAFF.

The chain uses TRBV21-1 and TRBJ2-3; TRBD1 is taken as the D call from the table, unchecked against the DNA. TRBV21-1 is labeled a pseudogene. CDR3 length: 16 amino acids. The CDR3 sequence is CASSEGQGVPTDTQYF. The CDR3 region has the DNA TGTGCCAGCAGCGAGGGACAGGGCGTTCCCACAGATACGCAGTATTTT.